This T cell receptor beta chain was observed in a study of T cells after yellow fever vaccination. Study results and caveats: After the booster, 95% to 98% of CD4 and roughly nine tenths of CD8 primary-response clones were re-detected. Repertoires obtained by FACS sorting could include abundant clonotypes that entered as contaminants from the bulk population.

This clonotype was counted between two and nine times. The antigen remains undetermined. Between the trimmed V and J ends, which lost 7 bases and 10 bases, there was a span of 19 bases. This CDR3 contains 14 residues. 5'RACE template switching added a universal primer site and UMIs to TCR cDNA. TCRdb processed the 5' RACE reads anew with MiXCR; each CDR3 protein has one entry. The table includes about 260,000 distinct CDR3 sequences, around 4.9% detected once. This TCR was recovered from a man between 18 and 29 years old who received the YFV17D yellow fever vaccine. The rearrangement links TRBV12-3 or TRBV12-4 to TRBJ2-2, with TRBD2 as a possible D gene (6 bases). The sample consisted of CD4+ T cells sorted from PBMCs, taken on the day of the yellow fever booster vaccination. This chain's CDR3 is CASIISGGSLELFF. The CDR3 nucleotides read TGTGCCAGCATAATATCTGGAGGGAGCCTGGAGCTGTTTTTT.